This T cell receptor (beta chain) was recorded in a study of blood T cell repertoires in COVID-19. Study-level background: Acute and convalescent COVID-19 specimens originated in the United States, Italy and Spain. Sources were T cells, B-cell-depleted T cells, or PBMCs; the material itself was cDNA or gDNA.

Per the original methods: Reference gene primer amplification in the assay estimated nucleated cell counts. Here immunoSEQ multiplex PCR was the method, and the copy in TCRdb shows in-frame clones only, minus some. V and J calls and clone size come straight from that table; D and trimming were deduced from the DNA. The sample holds 80,000 or so clones, 81% seen once. The sequenced sample consisted of peripheral blood. The TCR comes from an elderly man with acute or convalescent COVID-19.

CDR3 coding DNA: TGTGCCAGCTCACTGGGACAGAACACTGAAGCTTTCTTT. Translating gives CASSLGQNTEAFF. The genes are TRBV18 and TRBJ1-1, with a possible D match to TRBD1 (6 bases). The CDR3 sequence is 13 residues long. Germline V gene sequence: CDR1 KGHSH, CDR2 LQKENI. The V and J ends lost 4 bases and 1 base respectively, with 7 bases between them.